The clone carrying this TCR beta chain was counted only a few times. Antigen unknown. This CDR3 contains 14 residues. Germline assignment: CDR1 SGHRS and CDR2 YFSETQ. Trimming left V 2 bases short and J 5 bases short, with 12 bases between. The sample comes from a study of response to subunit inactivated influenza vaccine. The study's findings and limits: Few new T cells, the authors suggested, are recruited by each seasonal influenza vaccination.

TCRdb reanalysed the RT-PCR reads using MiXCR and keeps one entry per CDR3 protein. The repertoire consists of some 550,000 distinct CDR3 sequences, with roughly 25% occurring once and the leading ten covering 2.8%. These data were likewise used in another study, on T cells expressing NK-cell markers. From that study: 5'RACE template switching with UMIs produced the TCR beta cDNA. The sorts in several experiments were restricted to alpha-beta TCR T cells by an anti-gamma-delta TCR antibody. Dominant NKG2C+ clonotype frequencies of 1.0-7.0% of CD8+ T cells were measured in over 5 donors.

This sequence originates from a man aged 50 to 59 who received an inactivated influenza vaccine. The sequenced sample was CD4+ T cells sorted from PBMCs, obtained about 13 days after vaccination. This chain links TRBV5-1 with TRBJ2-3, with a weak D call TRBD1 (7 bases). The CDR3 region is CASSLQGRQDTQYF. The CDR3 DNA is TGCGCCAGCAGCTTACAGGGGAGGCAAGATACGCAGTATTTT.